Reported below is one T cell receptor beta chain. Antigen specificity is unknown. This sample was taken from a study of T-cell reconstitution after alpha-beta-depleted transplantation in children. Unique molecular identifiers tagged the TCRbeta library. From the PCR reads, TCRdb called clonotypes with MiXCR, one entry per CDR3 protein. Of around 580,000 distinct CDR3 sequences in the sample, 20% to 30% are singletons; the top ten hold approximately 33%. There are 16 residues in the CDR3. V lost 5 bases and J lost 4, with 19 bases in between. Study findings and constraints: Alpha-beta T cells present about two months after transplant were reported to originate from several hundred expanded graft clones. Most T-cell counts and diversity one year after the transplant came from T cells that were newly produced. Surviving recipient T cells and thymic progenitors accounted for the high day-60 TCRbeta diversity observed in some patients.

The sample consisted of PBMCs, taken before TCRalphabeta/CD19-depleted stem cell transplant. This TCR was sampled from a boy in the first two years of life with Wiskott-Aldrich syndrome, due to receive a stem cell transplant. The chain combines TRBV12-3 or TRBV12-4 with TRBJ2-3; D gene unclear. The CDR3 DNA reads as TGTGCCAGCAGTCTGAGCGCCGCCTTCCCCCCAGATACGCAGTATTTT. This translates into CASSLSAAFPPDTQYF.